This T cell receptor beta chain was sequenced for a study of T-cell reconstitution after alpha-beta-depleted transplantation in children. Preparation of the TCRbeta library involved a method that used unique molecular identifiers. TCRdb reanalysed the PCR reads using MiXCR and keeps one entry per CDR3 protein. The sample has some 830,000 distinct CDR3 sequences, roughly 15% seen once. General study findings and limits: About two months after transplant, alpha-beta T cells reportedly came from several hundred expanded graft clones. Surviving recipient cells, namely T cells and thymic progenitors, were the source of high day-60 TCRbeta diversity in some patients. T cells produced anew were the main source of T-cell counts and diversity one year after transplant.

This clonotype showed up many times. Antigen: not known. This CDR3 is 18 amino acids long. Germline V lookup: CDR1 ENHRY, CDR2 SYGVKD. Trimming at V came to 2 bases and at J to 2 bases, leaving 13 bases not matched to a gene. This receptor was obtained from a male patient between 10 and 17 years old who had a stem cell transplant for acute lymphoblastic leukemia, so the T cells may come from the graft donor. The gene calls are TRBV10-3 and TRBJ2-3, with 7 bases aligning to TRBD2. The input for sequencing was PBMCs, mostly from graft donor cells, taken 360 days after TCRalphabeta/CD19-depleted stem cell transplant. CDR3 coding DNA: TGTGCCATCAGTGAGCCGATCGGGGCGGGAGAGGACACAGATACGCAGTATTTT. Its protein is CAISEPIGAGEDTDTQYF.